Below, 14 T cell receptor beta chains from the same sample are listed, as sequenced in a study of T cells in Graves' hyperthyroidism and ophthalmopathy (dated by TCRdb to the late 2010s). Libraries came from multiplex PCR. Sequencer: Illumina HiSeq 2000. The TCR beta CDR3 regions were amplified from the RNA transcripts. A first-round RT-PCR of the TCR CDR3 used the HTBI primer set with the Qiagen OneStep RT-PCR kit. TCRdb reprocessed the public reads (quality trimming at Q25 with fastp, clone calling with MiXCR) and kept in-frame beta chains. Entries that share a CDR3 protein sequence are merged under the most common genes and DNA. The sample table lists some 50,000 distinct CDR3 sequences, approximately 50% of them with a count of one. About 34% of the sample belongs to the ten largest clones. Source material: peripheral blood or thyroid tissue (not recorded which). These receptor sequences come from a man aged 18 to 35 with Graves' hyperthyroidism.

The chain's CDR3 is CASSNRANEKLFF. The CDR3 DNA follows: TGTGCCAGCAGCAACAGGGCTAATGAAAAACTGTTTTTT. This chain uses TRBV2 with TRBJ1-4; D may be TRBD1 (6 bases). Germline CDR1 is SNHLY and CDR2 is FYNNEI. V was pared by 6 bases and J by 3 bases, with 8 bases between. The length of the CDR3 is 13 residues.

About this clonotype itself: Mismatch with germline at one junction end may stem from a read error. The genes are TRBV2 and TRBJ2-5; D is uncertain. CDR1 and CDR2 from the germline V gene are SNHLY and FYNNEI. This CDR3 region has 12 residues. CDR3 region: CATSDPQETQYF. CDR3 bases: TGTGCCACCAGTGACCCCCAAGAGACCCAGTACTTC.

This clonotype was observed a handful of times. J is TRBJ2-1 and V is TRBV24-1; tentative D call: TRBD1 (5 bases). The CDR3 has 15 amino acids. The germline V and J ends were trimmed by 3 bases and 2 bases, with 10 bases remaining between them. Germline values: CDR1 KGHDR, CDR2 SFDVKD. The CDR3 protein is CATSDGPGPYNEQFF. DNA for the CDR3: TGTGCCACCAGTGATGGGCCAGGGCCCTACAATGAGCAGTTCTTC.

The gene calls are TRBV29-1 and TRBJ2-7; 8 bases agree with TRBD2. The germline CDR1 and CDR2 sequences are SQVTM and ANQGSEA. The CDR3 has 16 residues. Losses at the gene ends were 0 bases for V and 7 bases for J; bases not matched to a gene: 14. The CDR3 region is CSVEDRSSGSRREQYF. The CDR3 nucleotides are TGCAGCGTTGAAGATCGCTCGAGCGGGAGTAGGAGGGAGCAGTACTTC.

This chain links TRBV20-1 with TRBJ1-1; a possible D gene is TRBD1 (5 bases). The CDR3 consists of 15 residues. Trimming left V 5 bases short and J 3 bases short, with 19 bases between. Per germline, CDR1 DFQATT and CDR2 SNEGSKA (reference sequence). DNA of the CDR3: TGCAGTGCTGCGGACCGTGGGGGGGGAGACACTGAAGCTTTCTTT. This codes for CSAADRGGGDTEAFF.

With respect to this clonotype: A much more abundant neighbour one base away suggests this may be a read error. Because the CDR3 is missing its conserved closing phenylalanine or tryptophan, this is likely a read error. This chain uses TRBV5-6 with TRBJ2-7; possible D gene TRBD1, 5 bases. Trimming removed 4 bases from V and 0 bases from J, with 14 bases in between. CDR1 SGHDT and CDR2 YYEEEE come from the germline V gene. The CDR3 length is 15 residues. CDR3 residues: CASSLWGWSSYEQYS. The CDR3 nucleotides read TGTGCCAGCAGCCTCTGGGGCTGGAGCTCCTACGAGCAGTACTCC.

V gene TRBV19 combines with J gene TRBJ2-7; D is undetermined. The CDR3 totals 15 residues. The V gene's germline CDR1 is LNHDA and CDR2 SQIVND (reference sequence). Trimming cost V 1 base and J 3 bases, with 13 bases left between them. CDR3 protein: CASSIVPLPYYEQYF. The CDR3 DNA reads TGTGCCAGTAGTATAGTCCCGTTACCTTACTACGAGCAGTACTTC.

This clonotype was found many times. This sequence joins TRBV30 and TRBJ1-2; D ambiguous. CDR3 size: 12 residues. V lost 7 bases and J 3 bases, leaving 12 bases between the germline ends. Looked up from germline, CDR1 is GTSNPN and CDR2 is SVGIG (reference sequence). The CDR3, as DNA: TGTGCCTCAAATCGCGACGACTATGGCTACACCTTC. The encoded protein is CASNRDDYGYTF.

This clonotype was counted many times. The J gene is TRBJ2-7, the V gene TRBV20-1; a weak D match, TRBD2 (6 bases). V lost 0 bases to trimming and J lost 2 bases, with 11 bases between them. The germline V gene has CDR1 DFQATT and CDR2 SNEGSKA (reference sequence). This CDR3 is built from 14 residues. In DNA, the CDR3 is TGCAGTGCTAGAGATGTGGGAGGCACCTACGAGCAGTACTTC. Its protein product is CSARDVGGTYEQYF.

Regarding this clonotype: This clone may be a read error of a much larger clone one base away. The CDR3 region is CSSGQNYGYTF. CDR3 bases: TGTTCCAGTGGACAGAACTATGGCTACACCTTC. The chain joins TRBV2 to TRBJ1-2; D perhaps matches TRBD1 (6 bases). This CDR3 comprises 11 residues. Germline lookup yields CDR1 SNHLY and CDR2 FYNNEI.

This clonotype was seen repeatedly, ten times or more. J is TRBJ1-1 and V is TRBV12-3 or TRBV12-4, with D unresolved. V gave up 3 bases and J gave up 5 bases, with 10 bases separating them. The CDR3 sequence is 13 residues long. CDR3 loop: CASSFKSLTEAFF. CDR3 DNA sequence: TGTGCCAGCAGTTTCAAGAGTTTGACTGAAGCTTTCTTT.

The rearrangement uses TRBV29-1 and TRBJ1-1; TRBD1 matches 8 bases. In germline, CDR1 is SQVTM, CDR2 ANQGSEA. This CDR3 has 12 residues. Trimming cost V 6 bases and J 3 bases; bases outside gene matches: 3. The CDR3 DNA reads TGCAGCGTGATGACAGGGGACACTGAAGCTTTCTTT. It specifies CSVMTGDTEAFF.

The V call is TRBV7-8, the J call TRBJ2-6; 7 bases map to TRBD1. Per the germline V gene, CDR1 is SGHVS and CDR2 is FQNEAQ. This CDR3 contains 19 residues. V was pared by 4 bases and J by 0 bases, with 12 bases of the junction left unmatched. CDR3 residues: CASSSVGGRVLSGANVLTF. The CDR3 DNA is TGTGCCAGCAGCTCAGTAGGGGGCAGGGTTCTCTCTGGGGCCAACGTCCTGACTTTC.

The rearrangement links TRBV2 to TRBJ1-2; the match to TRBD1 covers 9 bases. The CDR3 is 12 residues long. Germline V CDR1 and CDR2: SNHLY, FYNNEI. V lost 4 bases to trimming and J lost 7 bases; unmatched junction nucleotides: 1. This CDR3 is CASSVTGGGYTF. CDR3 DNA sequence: TGTGCCAGCAGTGTGACAGGGGGTGGCTACACCTTC.